Presented here are 11 T cell receptor beta chains from one specimen sequenced in a study of blood T cells in healthy people across ages. Primed by a sample-barcoded 5' primer and a J-beta primer mix, a second PCR proceeded for 7 to 11 cycles. A single record per CDR3 protein comes from TCRdb applying MiXCR to the 5' RACE reads. Of about 2 million distinct CDR3 sequences listed, about 50% are singletons. The sequenced sample was blood. The receptors here all came from a woman aged 35 to 49 in good health.

The chain employs TRBV7-2 and TRBJ2-3; D not resolved. V was cut by 2 bases and J by 2 bases, with 11 bases left in between. The CDR3 is 15 amino acids. CDR1 is SGHTA, CDR2 FQGNSA, per germline. The CDR3 DNA is TGTGCCAGCAGCTTACAGTCGTCCGTCACAGATACGCAGTATTTT. Its translation: CASSLQSSVTDTQYF.

This clonotype was counted between two and nine times. The rearrangement joins TRBV7-9 to TRBJ1-2; 7 bases line up with TRBD1. The CDR3 totals 13 residues. In germline, CDR1 is SEHNR, CDR2 FQNEAQ (reference sequence). The junction had 4 bases not matched to a gene; V was cut back by 5 bases and J by 4 bases. The chain's CDR3 is CASSTGQVYGYTF. In nucleotides, the CDR3 is TGTGCCAGCAGCACCGGACAGGTCTATGGCTACACCTTC.

J is TRBJ2-1 and V is TRBV6-2 or TRBV6-3; D not certain. From germline, CDR1 is MNHEY and CDR2 SVGEGT. The CDR3 consists of 13 residues. The ends were cut back, 6 bases at V and 2 bases at J, with 8 bases in the middle. The CDR3 here is CASRDGAYNEQFF. DNA for the CDR3: TGTGCCAGCAGGGACGGTGCCTACAATGAGCAGTTCTTC.

V usage is TRBV29-1 and J usage is TRBJ1-2, with D unresolved. Trimming removed 4 bases at V and 4 bases at J, with 16 bases between. This CDR3 region has 14 residues. The germline V gene encodes CDR1 SQVTM and CDR2 ANQGSEA. In DNA form, the CDR3 reads TGCAGCGTTGTCGAAATCATCGGGCCCTATGGCTACACCTTC. This gives the protein CSVVEIIGPYGYTF. The whole variable domain, filled in from reference TRBV29-1 and TRBJ1-2, reads SAVISQKPSRDICQRGTSLTIQCQVDSQVTMMFWYRQQPGQSLTLIATANQGSEATYESGFVIDKFPISRPNLTFSTLTVSNMSPEDSSIYLCSVVEIIGPYGYTFGSGTRLTVV.

The chain links TRBV4-3 to TRBJ2-3; D gene ambiguous. V lost 0 bases and J 2 bases, leaving 9 bases between the germline ends. This CDR3 is built from 15 residues. Per germline, CDR1 LGHNA and CDR2 YSLEER. CDR3 sequence (DNA): TGCGCCAGCAGCCAAGATCTGAGCAACACAGATACGCAGTATTTT. This codes for CASSQDLSNTDTQYF.

Note on this clonotype: A much larger clone sits a single nucleotide away, making a read error possible. The chain uses TRBV7-8 and TRBJ2-7; 8 nucleotides line up with TRBD1. The DNA end favors TRBJ2-5, so the J call may be wrong. CDR3 size: 14 residues. Germline assignment: CDR1 SGHVS and CDR2 FQNEAQ. In DNA form, the CDR3 reads TGTGCCAGCAGCATAACAGGGGACAGGGAGACCCAGTACTTC. It encodes CASSITGDRETQYF.

This clonotype came up a few times. The genes are TRBV15 and TRBJ2-3; D not certain. V lost 0 bases, J lost 8 bases, and 6 bases lay in between. CDR3 length equals 12 residues. Germline CDR1 reads LNHNV; CDR2 reads YYDKDF (reference sequence). DNA of the CDR3: TGTGCCACCAGCAGAGACTGGGGTACGCAGTATTTT. Translation gives CATSRDWGTQYF. Full variable domain (rest looked up from reference TRBV15 and TRBJ2-3): DAMVIQNPRYQVTQFGKPVTLSCSQTLNHNVMYWYQQKSSQAPKLLFHYYDKDFNNEADTPDNFQSRRPNTSFCFLDIRSPGLGDTAMYLCATSRDWGTQYFGPGTRLTVL.

This clonotype has only a few counts. The chain combines TRBV20-1 with TRBJ2-3, with TRBD1 matching over 8 bases. CDR3 size: 13 residues. Germline CDR1 is DFQATT and CDR2 is SNEGSKA (reference sequence). With 6 bases clipped from V and 4 bases from J, the junction kept 6 bases outside the gene matches. CDR3 loop: CSAPGQGPDTQYF. The CDR3, as DNA: TGCAGTGCCCCCGGACAGGGCCCAGATACGCAGTATTTT.

V is TRBV27 and J is TRBJ2-4; 13 nucleotides agree with TRBD2. The J call is in doubt because the DNA end fits TRBJ2-5 better. Per the germline V gene, CDR1 is MNHEY and CDR2 is SMNVEV (reference sequence). There are 17 residues in the CDR3. CDR3 nucleotide sequence: TGTGCCAGCAGTCCCCGGACTAGCGGGGGAGGTCGAGAGACCCAGTACTTC. This gives the protein CASSPRTSGGGRETQYF.

This clonotype has a single count. The genes are TRBV11-2 and TRBJ2-7; 10 bases align to TRBD1. The CDR3 is made up of 22 amino acids. Per the germline V gene, CDR1 is SGHAT and CDR2 is FQNNGV. Germline trimming cut 3 bases from V and 1 base from J; bases unmatched to any gene: 24. CDR3 loop: CASSFTPDQTGGATRWSYEQYF. The CDR3 DNA reads TGTGCCAGCAGCTTCACACCAGACCAGACAGGGGGCGCAACCCGGTGGTCCTACGAGCAGTACTTC.

V and J are TRBV7-9 and TRBJ1-1; D gene uncertain. CDR1 SEHNR and CDR2 FQNEAQ come from the germline V gene (reference sequence). V shed 6 bases and J shed 3 bases, with 8 bases lying between them. The CDR3 has 12 residues. CDR3 residues: CASRRADTEAFF. For the CDR3, the DNA is TGTGCCAGCAGGCGTGCTGACACTGAAGCTTTCTTT.